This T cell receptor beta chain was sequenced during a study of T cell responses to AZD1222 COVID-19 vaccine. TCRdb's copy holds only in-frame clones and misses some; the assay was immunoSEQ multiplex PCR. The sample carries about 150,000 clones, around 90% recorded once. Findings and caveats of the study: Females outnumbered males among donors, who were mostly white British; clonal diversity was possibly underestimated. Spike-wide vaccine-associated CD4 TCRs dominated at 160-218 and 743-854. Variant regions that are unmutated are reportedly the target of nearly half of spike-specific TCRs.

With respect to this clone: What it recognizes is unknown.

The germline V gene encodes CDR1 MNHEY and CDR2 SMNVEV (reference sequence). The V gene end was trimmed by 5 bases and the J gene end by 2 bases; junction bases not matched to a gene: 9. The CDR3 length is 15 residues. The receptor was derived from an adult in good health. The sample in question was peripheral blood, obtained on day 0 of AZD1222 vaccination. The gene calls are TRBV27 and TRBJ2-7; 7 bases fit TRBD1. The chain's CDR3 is CASSKGTVKAYEQYF. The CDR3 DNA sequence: TGTGCCAGCAGTAAAGGGACAGTCAAAGCCTACGAGCAGTACTTC.